The clone carrying this T cell receptor beta chain was counted only a few times. Its antigen is not identified. The record originates from a study of long-term antiretroviral therapy in people with HIV. Overall study findings and caveats: Despite increasing after ART, diversity remained lower than that of transplant donor controls.

At the survey level, the v3.0 immunoSEQ assay was run. The method was immunoSEQ multiplex PCR; TCRdb's version includes in-frame clones alone and lacks a portion of them. The table has approximately 47,000 clones, around 84% seen once. No fewer than two post-ART and no fewer than one pre-ART PBMC samples existed for each donor. The cryopreserved samples used held roughly 0.85-10 million PBMC prior to extraction of DNA. The CDR3 spans 14 residues. Trimming pared 3 bases from V and 6 bases from J, leaving 15 bases between. Germline-derived CDR1 and CDR2 are MNHEY and SMNVEV (reference sequence). The specimen comprised unsorted PBMCs, sampled 0.8 years after starting antiretroviral therapy. The TCR sequence derives from a woman aged 18-29 years with HIV. V and J are TRBV27 and TRBJ2-7; TRBD2 might be the D (6 bases). The CDR3 sequence: CASSLTRFFSEQYF. CDR3 DNA: TGTGCCAGCAGTTTGACTAGGTTCTTTTCCGAGCAGTACTTC.